The present T cell receptor (beta chain) was sequenced within a study of blood T cell repertoires in COVID-19. The repertoire was sequenced with immunoSEQ multiplex PCR; TCRdb's copy has only in-frame clones and lacks some. Among over 150,000 clones listed, just under 85% were seen once. This CDR3 has 14 residues. Germline loops: CDR1 SGDLS, CDR2 YYNGEE. V trimming: 3 bases; J trimming: 13 bases; junction bases outside the gene matches: 7. The sequencing sample was made of peripheral blood. The receptor was isolated from a human donor with acute or convalescent COVID-19. The donor label of this sample is uncertain. The chain employs TRBV9 and TRBJ2-1, with 13 bases fitting TRBD2. The CDR3: CASSAGLAGANQFF. CDR3 bases: TGTGCCAGCAGCGCCGGACTAGCGGGAGCAAACCAGTTCTTC.